These 27 T cell receptor beta chains share one sample of origin, sequenced in a study of blood T cell repertoires in COVID-19. Only in-frame clones appear in the TCRdb table, and some are missing; sequencing was by immunoSEQ multiplex PCR. This table holds roughly 140,000 clones, 88% found once. Source material: PBMCs or T cells enriched from blood (not recorded which). The receptors shown here come from a woman between 25 and 40 years old with acute COVID-19.

The genes are TRBV6-5 and TRBJ2-2; no firm D call. The V gene lost 1 base and the J gene lost 3 bases, with 6 bases spanning the gap. Germline CDR1 is MNHEY and CDR2 is SVGAGI. This CDR3 has 14 residues. CDR3 DNA: TGTGCCAGCAGTTACTACCGGGACACCGGGGAGCTGTTTTTT. This encodes CASSYYRDTGELFF.

This rearrangement joins TRBV5-4 to TRBJ2-6, with TRBD1 matching over 7 bases. The CDR3 length is 18 residues. After removal of 0 bases from V and 0 bases from J, the junction contained 6 bases not matched to a gene. Per the germline V gene, CDR1 is SGHNT and CDR2 is YYREEE (reference sequence). CDR3 protein: CASSLGQGVFSGANVLTF. In nucleotides, the CDR3 is TGTGCCAGCAGCTTGGGACAGGGTGTATTCTCTGGGGCCAACGTCCTGACTTTC.

This chain connects TRBV5-4 to TRBJ1-2; 9 nucleotides agree with TRBD1. This CDR3 is built from 15 residues. The germline V gene has CDR1 SGHNT and CDR2 YYREEE (reference sequence). Trimming removed 0 bases from V and 2 bases from J; junction bases left unmatched: 2. Written as DNA, the CDR3 is TGTGCCAGCAGCTTGGACAGGGGGCTCAACTATGGCTACACCTTC. Translating it yields CASSLDRGLNYGYTF.

V gene TRBV28 combines with J gene TRBJ1-2; tentative D call: TRBD1 (5 bases). Per germline, CDR1 MDHEN and CDR2 SYDVKM. The CDR3 is 12 amino acids. Trimming removed 5 bases from V and 6 bases from J, with 10 bases in between. The CDR3 is CASSLQGNGYTF. In nucleotides, the CDR3 is TGTGCCAGCAGTCTTCAGGGAAATGGCTACACCTTC.

This chain links TRBV4-3 with TRBJ2-7, with D uncertain. CDR1 and CDR2 (germline): LGHNA, YSLEER. The V gene lost 0 bases and the J gene lost 2 bases, with 8 bases spanning the gap. The CDR3 consists of 14 residues. This chain's CDR3 is CASSQDGGTYEQYF. The CDR3 coding sequence is TGCGCCAGCAGCCAAGACGGCGGTACCTACGAGCAGTACTTC.

This clone was seen a handful of times. The chain couples TRBV28 to TRBJ1-3; TRBD1 aligns across 7 bases. Germline V gives CDR1 MDHEN, CDR2 SYDVKM. V shed 5 bases, J shed 0 bases, and the junction held 4 bases outside the gene matches. The CDR3 extends over 15 amino acids. This CDR3 reads CASSPTGASGNTIYF. DNA of the CDR3: TGTGCCAGCAGTCCAACAGGGGCCTCTGGAAACACCATATATTTT.

The chain employs TRBV30 and TRBJ2-2; TRBD2 matches 9 bases. CDR1 is GTSNPN and CDR2 is SVGIG in the germline V gene (reference sequence). V shed 2 bases, J shed 5 bases, and the junction held 9 bases outside the gene matches. The CDR3 extends over 16 amino acids. The CDR3 sequence is CAWSTPGLALTGELFF. As DNA, the CDR3 is TGTGCCTGGAGTACACCGGGACTAGCCCTAACCGGGGAGCTGTTTTTT.

The genes are TRBV29-1 and TRBJ1-1; D not certain. The V and J ends lost 6 bases and 0 bases respectively, with 11 bases between them. The CDR3 totals 13 residues. Germline V gives CDR1 SQVTM, CDR2 ANQGSEA. The DNA of the CDR3 is TGCAGCGTACGTTTCGAGGTGAACACTGAAGCTTTCTTT. Protein product: CSVRFEVNTEAFF.

This clone was counted a single time. The chain links TRBV13 to TRBJ1-6; D is unclear. The CDR3 spans 13 residues. Germline V gives CDR1 PRHDT, CDR2 FYEKMQ (reference sequence). Trimming shortened V by 6 bases and J by 10 bases, and 13 bases separated the two germline ends. DNA for the CDR3: TGTGCCAGCAGTCGTGGAGCCAACTCACCCCTCCACTTT. This sequence encodes CASSRGANSPLHF.

The rearrangement joins TRBV6-5 to TRBJ2-7; TRBD1 agrees at 12 bases. Looked up from germline, CDR1 is MNHEY and CDR2 is SVGAGI. J gave up 5 bases and V 5 bases, and 7 bases lay outside the gene matches. The CDR3 is 15 amino acids. The CDR3 loop reads CASSLGTGGMDEQYF. In DNA, the CDR3 is TGTGCCAGCAGTCTCGGGACAGGGGGCATGGACGAGCAGTACTTC.

This rearrangement joins TRBV28 to TRBJ2-4; D might be TRBD2 (6 bases). The CDR3 is 15 amino acids. The germline CDR1 and CDR2 sequences are MDHEN and SYDVKM. The germline V and J ends were trimmed by 4 bases and 4 bases, with 14 bases remaining between them. The CDR3 loop reads CASSYGGDLKNIQYF. The CDR3 region has the DNA TGTGCCAGCAGTTACGGGGGAGACCTAAAAAACATTCAGTACTTC. Drawing the rest from reference TRBV28 and TRBJ2-4, the complete variable domain is DVKVTQSSRYLVKRTGEKVFLECVQDMDHENMFWYRQDPGLGLRLIYFSYDVKMKEKGDIPEGYSVSREKKERFSLILESASTNQTSMYLCASSYGGDLKNIQYFGAGTRLSVL.

The sample holds one count of this clone. V is TRBV3-1 (or the pseudogene TRBV3-2) and J is TRBJ1-1; D is possibly TRBD1 (6 bases). This CDR3 has 15 residues. Trimming took off 1 base at V and 0 bases at J, with 9 bases between the two ends. Germline assignment: CDR1 LGHDT and CDR2 YNNKEL (reference sequence). CDR3 sequence: CASSQVAGVNTEAFF. The DNA for the CDR3 is TGTGCCAGCAGCCAAGTGGCAGGGGTGAACACTGAAGCTTTCTTT.

The chain employs TRBV28 and TRBJ1-2; no clear D. Trimming cost V 4 bases and J 2 bases, with 11 bases left between them. CDR1 MDHEN and CDR2 SYDVKM come from the germline V gene. The CDR3 is 14 residues long. CDR3 residues: CASSSSPQNYGYTF. As DNA, the CDR3 is TGTGCCAGCAGTTCCAGTCCACAAAACTATGGCTACACCTTC.

This clone was observed a few times. The chain is built from TRBV19 and TRBJ1-1, with 7 nucleotides matching TRBD1. This CDR3 has 13 residues. V was pared by 8 bases and J by 1 base, with 4 bases of the junction left unmatched. Germline loops: CDR1 LNHDA, CDR2 SQIVND (reference sequence). This CDR3 is CASSDRANTEAFF. The CDR3 DNA sequence: TGTGCCAGTTCTGACAGGGCGAACACTGAAGCTTTCTTT. The complete variable domain, with remaining parts taken from reference TRBV19 and TRBJ1-1, reads DGGITQSPKYLFRKEGQNVTLSCEQNLNHDAMYWYRQDPGQGLRLIYYSQIVNDFQKGDIAEGYSVSREKKESFPLTVTSAQKNPTAFYLCASSDRANTEAFFGQGTRLTVV.

The chain uses TRBV6-5 and TRBJ1-2; 8 bases line up with TRBD1. The germline V gene encodes CDR1 MNHEY and CDR2 SVGAGI. The CDR3 has 13 amino acids. V lost 8 bases, J lost 4 bases, and 6 bases stayed unmatched. CDR3 DNA: TGTGCCAGCGTGACAGGGGAGTCCTATGGCTACACCTTC. It codes for CASVTGESYGYTF.

V gene TRBV10-2 combines with J gene TRBJ2-7, with D perhaps TRBD1 (6 bases). V was trimmed by 10 bases and J by 5 bases, leaving 12 bases between them. Germline V gene data show CDR1 as WSHSY and CDR2 as SAAADI. This CDR3 is built from 11 residues. As DNA, the CDR3 is TGCGCCACAGGGGCAGGGGACGAGCAGTACTTC. It translates to CATGAGDEQYF.

The rearrangement uses TRBV21-1 and TRBJ2-4; the DNA was not used to check the table's D call, TRBD1. TRBV21-1 constitutes a pseudogene. The CDR3 extends over 20 amino acids. The CDR3 protein is CASSVLSRDILLLAKNIQYF. In DNA, the CDR3 is TGTGCCAGCAGCGTACTGTCCCGGGACATCCTGCTACTAGCCAAAAACATTCAGTACTTC.

This chain links TRBV5-1 with TRBJ2-7; maybe TRBD2 (6 bases). Germline V CDR1 and CDR2: SGHRS, YFSETQ. V lost 4 bases, J lost 2 bases, and 19 bases lay in between. This CDR3 comprises 16 residues. The CDR3 DNA sequence: TGCGCCAGCAGCCCTTCTGGGGGGAGGAGGACCTACGAGCAGTACTTC. As protein: CASSPSGGRRTYEQYF.

The chain is built from TRBV5-1 and TRBJ2-3; D is uncertain. The CDR3 runs 16 residues. Germline V lookup: CDR1 SGHRS, CDR2 YFSETQ. Trimming removed 2 bases at V and 4 bases at J, with 17 bases between. CDR3 in DNA: TGCGCCAGCAGCTTATCAGGTCCCACAACCCCAGATACGCAGTATTTT. Its translation: CASSLSGPTTPDTQYF.

V and J are TRBV7-2 and TRBJ2-2; TRBD2 aligns across 15 bases. This CDR3 is 19 amino acids long. The ends lost 1 base at V and 5 bases at J; junction bases unmatched: 8. Germline V gene sequence: CDR1 SGHTA, CDR2 FQGNSA. CDR3 sequence: CASSLGTSGRAWGTGELFF. In nucleotides, the CDR3 is TGTGCCAGCAGCTTAGGGACTAGCGGGAGGGCCTGGGGAACCGGGGAGCTGTTTTTT.

V is TRBV2 and J is TRBJ1-5; D remains ambiguous. This CDR3 is built from 12 residues. Per germline, CDR1 SNHLY and CDR2 FYNNEI. The V and J ends lost 5 bases and 5 bases respectively, with 7 bases between them. CDR3 amino acids: CASSHGDQPQHF. CDR3 nucleotides: TGTGCCAGCAGTCACGGGGATCAGCCCCAGCATTTT.

The rearrangement uses TRBV27 and TRBJ2-3; 10 nucleotides align to TRBD1. This CDR3 is 15 amino acids long. Germline V gene lookup returns CDR1 MNHEY and CDR2 SMNVEV (reference sequence). Trimming removed 4 bases from V and 5 bases from J; junction bases left unmatched: 6. DNA of the CDR3: TGTGCCAGCAGTTACTCGACAGGGGGCAGAGATACGCAGTATTTT. Translation gives CASSYSTGGRDTQYF.

The table lists this clone with a count of one. This chain joins TRBV4-3 and TRBJ1-2; D not resolved. This CDR3 spans 14 amino acids. V lost 1 base to trimming and J lost 5 bases, with 11 bases between them. The germline V gene encodes CDR1 LGHNA and CDR2 YSLEER. The CDR3 nucleotides are TGCGCCAGCAGCCAAGGGGAGGGCCTTTATGGCTACACCTTC. Its protein is CASSQGEGLYGYTF.

V is TRBV28 and J is TRBJ2-1; TRBD2 aligns across 11 bases. With 6 bases clipped from V and 7 bases from J, the junction kept 11 bases outside the gene matches. The length of the CDR3 is 16 residues. Germline V CDR1 and CDR2: MDHEN, SYDVKM. The CDR3 here is CASRIAGTSGPNEQFF. For the CDR3, the DNA is TGTGCCAGCAGAATAGCCGGGACTAGCGGCCCAAATGAGCAGTTCTTC.

The chain has TRBV7-3 and TRBJ2-3; 11 bases align to TRBD2. The CDR3 spans 16 residues. Per germline, CDR1 SGHTA and CDR2 FQGTGA. With V trimmed by 4 bases and J by 0 bases, 3 bases remained unmatched. For the CDR3, the DNA is TGTGCCAGCAGCTCGGGACTAGCGGCTAGCACAGATACGCAGTATTTT. It specifies CASSSGLAASTDTQYF.

The chain uses TRBV5-4 and TRBJ2-3; tentative D call: TRBD2 (5 bases). Germline assignment: CDR1 SGHNT and CDR2 YYREEE (reference sequence). The CDR3 contains 14 residues. Between the trimmed V and J ends, which lost 4 bases and 6 bases, there was a span of 15 bases. The CDR3 reads CASSPDSGADTQYF. CDR3 DNA: TGTGCCAGCAGCCCGGACTCCGGAGCGGATACGCAGTATTTT.

This rearrangement joins TRBV18 to TRBJ1-3; 12 nucleotides agree with TRBD1. The CDR3 consists of 15 residues. Unmatched junction bases numbered 4, after V lost 3 bases and J lost 7 bases. Germline CDR1 reads KGHSH; CDR2 reads LQKENI. This chain's CDR3 is CASSPRDRGLNTIYF. CDR3 nucleotide sequence: TGTGCCAGCTCACCCCGGGACAGGGGGCTGAACACCATATATTTT.